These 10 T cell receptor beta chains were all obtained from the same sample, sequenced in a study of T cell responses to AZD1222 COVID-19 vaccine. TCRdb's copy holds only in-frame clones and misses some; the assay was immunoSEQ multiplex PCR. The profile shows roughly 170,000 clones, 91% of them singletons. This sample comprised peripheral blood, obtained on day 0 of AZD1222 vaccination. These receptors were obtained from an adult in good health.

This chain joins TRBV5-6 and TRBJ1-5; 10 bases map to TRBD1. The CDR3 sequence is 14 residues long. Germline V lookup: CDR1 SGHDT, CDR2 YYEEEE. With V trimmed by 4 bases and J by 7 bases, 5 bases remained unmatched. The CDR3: CASSMTGGSQPQHF. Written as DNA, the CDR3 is TGTGCCAGCAGCATGACAGGGGGCAGCCAGCCCCAGCATTTT. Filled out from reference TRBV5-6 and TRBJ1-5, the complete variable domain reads DAGVTQSPTHLIKTRGQQVTLRCSPKSGHDTVSWYQQALGQGPQFIFQYYEEEERQRGNFPDRFSGHQFPNYSSELNVNALLLGDSALYLCASSMTGGSQPQHFGDGTRLSIL.

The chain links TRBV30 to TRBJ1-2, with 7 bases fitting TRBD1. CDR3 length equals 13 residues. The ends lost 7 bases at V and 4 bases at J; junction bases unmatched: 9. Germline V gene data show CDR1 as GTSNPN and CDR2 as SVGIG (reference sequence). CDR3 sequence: CAFQPGQPYGYTF. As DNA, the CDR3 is TGTGCCTTCCAACCGGGACAGCCCTATGGCTACACCTTC.

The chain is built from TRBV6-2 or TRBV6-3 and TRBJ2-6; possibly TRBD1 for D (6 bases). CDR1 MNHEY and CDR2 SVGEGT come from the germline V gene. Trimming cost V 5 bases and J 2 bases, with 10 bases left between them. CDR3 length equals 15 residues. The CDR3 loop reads CASSTGFAGANVLTF. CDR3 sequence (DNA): TGTGCCAGCAGTACAGGGTTCGCTGGGGCCAACGTCCTGACTTTC.

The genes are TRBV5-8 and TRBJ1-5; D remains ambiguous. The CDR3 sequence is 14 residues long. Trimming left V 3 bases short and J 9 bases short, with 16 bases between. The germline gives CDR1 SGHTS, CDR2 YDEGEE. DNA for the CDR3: TGTGCCAGCAGCTGGCGAACTGAACCTTGGCCCCAGCATTTT. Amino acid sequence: CASSWRTEPWPQHF.

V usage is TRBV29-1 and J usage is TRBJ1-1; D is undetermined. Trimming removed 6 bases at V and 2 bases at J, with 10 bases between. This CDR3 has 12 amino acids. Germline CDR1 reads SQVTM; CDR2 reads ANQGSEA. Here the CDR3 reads CSVFYVNTEAFF. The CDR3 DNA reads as TGCAGCGTGTTCTATGTTAACACTGAAGCTTTCTTT.

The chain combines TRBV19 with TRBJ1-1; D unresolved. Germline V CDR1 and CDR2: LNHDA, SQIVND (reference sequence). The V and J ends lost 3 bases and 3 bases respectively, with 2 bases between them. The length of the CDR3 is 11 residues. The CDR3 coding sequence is TGTGCCAGTAGTATCGACACTGAAGCTTTCTTT. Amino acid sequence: CASSIDTEAFF.

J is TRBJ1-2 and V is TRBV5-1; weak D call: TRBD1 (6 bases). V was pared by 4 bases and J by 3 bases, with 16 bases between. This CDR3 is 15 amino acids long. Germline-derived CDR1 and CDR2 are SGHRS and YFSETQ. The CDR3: CASSLALSGDYGYTF. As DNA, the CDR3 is TGCGCCAGCAGCCTCGCGCTGTCAGGGGACTATGGCTACACCTTC.

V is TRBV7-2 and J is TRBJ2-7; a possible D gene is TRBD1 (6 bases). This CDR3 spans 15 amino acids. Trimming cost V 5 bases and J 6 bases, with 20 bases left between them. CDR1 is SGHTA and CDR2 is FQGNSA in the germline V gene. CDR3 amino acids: CASSDTGLLGREQYF. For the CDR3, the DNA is TGTGCCAGCAGCGATACAGGGCTGCTTGGTCGCGAGCAGTACTTC.

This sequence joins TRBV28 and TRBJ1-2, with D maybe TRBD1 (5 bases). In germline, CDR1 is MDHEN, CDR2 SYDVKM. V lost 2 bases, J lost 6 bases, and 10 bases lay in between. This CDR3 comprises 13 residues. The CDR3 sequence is CASSLAGTNGYTF. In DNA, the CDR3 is TGTGCCAGCAGTTTAGCGGGGACCAATGGCTACACCTTC.

CDR3 DNA sequence: TGTGCCAGCAGTTCAGGGACAGGGGGAATCTATGGCTACACCTTC. As protein: CASSSGTGGIYGYTF. The rearrangement joins TRBV28 to TRBJ1-2; 11 positions agree with TRBD1. The CDR3 runs 15 residues. In germline, CDR1 is MDHEN, CDR2 SYDVKM. V shed 4 bases, J shed 4 bases, and the junction held 5 bases outside the gene matches.